Described below is a single TCR beta chain sequence and its context. Its antigen remains unidentified. One end of the junction varies from germline; a read error may be responsible. The germline CDR1 and CDR2 sequences are MGHRA and YSYEKL. The CDR3 consists of 15 residues. These data belong to a study of identical twins. Whole-study results and caveats: Insertions were reduced in abundant cord blood beta clonotypes but not in memory repertoires.

Each CDR3 protein gets one entry after TCRdb re-called the 5' RACE reads with MiXCR. The sample has 1,800,000 or so distinct CDR3 sequences, roughly a third seen once. The sequence derives from a newborn girl in good health. Sequencing input: cord blood. The chain joins TRBV4-1 to TRBJ2-3, with a weak D call TRBD1 (5 bases). The CDR3 region is CASRLLGFGTGTQYF. CDR3 nucleotide sequence: TGCGCCAGCAGGCTTCTAGGATTTGGCACAGGTACGCAGTATTTT.